The clone carrying this T cell receptor (beta chain) was seen a few times. The V gene lost 0 bases and the J gene lost 4 bases, with 12 bases spanning the gap. Per the germline V gene, CDR1 is DFQATT and CDR2 is SNEGSKA (reference sequence). The CDR3 contains 14 residues. This sample is drawn from a study of blood T cells in healthy people across ages. A J-beta primer mix and a sample-barcoded 5' primer were used in a second PCR of about 7 to 12 cycles. In TCRdb, the 5' RACE reads were re-called with MiXCR into one record per CDR3 protein. This sample has hundreds of thousands of distinct CDR3 sequences, with around a fifth found just once.

Sequences were obtained from blood. The TCR sequence derives from a man between 65 and 80 years old in good health. This chain links TRBV20-1 with TRBJ1-2; D remains unclear. The CDR3, as DNA: TGCAGTGCTAGAGATCCGGCCGAATTCTATGGCTACACCTTC. Amino acid sequence: CSARDPAEFYGYTF.